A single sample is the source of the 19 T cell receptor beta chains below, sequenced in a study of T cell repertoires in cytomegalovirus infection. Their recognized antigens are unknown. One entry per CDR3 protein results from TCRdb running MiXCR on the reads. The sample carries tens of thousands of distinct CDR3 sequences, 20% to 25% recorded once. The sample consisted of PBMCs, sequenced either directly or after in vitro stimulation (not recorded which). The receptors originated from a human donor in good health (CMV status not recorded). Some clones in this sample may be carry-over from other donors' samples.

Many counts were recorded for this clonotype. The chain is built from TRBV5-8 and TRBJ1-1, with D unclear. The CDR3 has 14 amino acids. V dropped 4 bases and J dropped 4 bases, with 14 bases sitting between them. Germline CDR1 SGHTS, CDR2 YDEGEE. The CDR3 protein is CASSTRGWGTEAFF. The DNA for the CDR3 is TGTGCCAGCAGCACAAGAGGGTGGGGCACTGAAGCTTTCTTT. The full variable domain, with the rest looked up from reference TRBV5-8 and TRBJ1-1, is EAGVTQSPTHLIKTRGQQATLRCSPISGHTSVYWYQQALGLGLQFLLWYDEGEERNRGNFPPRFSGRQFPNYSSELNVNALELEDSALYLCASSTRGWGTEAFFGQGTRLTVV.

CDR3: CATSRDYVRYSNQPQHF. DNA of the CDR3: TGTGCCACCAGCAGAGATTATGTGCGCTATAGCAATCAGCCCCAGCATTTT. The gene calls are TRBV15 and TRBJ1-5; D unclear. The CDR3 consists of 17 residues. Germline CDR1 LNHNV, CDR2 YYDKDF (reference sequence). V lost 0 bases and J lost 0, with 12 bases in between. The full variable domain, rest sourced from reference TRBV15 and TRBJ1-5, is DAMVIQNPRYQVTQFGKPVTLSCSQTLNHNVMYWYQQKSSQAPKLLFHYYDKDFNNEADTPDNFQSRRPNTSFCFLDIRSPGLGDTAMYLCATSRDYVRYSNQPQHFGDGTRLSIL.

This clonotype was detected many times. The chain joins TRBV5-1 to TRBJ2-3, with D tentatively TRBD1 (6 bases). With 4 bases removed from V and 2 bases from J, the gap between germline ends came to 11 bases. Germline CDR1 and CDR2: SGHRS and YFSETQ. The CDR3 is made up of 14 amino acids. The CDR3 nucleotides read TGCGCCAGCAGCCACGGACAGCACACAGATACGCAGTATTTT. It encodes CASSHGQHTDTQYF.

DNA for the CDR3: TGTGCCTCGACCCGGACAGGGGCGGCCACCATATATTTT. The encoded protein is CASTRTGAATIYF. The J gene is TRBJ1-3, the V gene TRBV19; 9 bases line up with TRBD1. The V gene's germline CDR1 is LNHDA and CDR2 SQIVND (reference sequence). The J segment lost 9 bases and the V segment lost 11 bases, leaving 11 bases of the junction unmatched. This CDR3 contains 13 residues.

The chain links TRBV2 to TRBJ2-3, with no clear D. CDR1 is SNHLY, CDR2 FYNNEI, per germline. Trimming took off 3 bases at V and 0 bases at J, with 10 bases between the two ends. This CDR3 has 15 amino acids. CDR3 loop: CASSDPTVSTDTQYF. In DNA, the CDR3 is TGTGCCAGCAGTGATCCTACGGTTAGCACAGATACGCAGTATTTT.

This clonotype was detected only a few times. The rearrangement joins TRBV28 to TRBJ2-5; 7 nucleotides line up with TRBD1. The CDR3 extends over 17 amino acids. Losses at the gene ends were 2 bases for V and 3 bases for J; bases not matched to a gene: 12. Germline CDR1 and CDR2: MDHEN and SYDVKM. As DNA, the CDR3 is TGTGCCAGCAGTTTAGGGATACAGGGGAGAAGAAAAGAGACCCAGTACTTC. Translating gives CASSLGIQGRRKETQYF.

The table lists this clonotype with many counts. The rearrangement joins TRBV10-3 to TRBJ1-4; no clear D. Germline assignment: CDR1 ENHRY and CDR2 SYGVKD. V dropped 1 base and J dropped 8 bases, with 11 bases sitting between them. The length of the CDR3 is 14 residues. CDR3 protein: CAISEFVEQEKLFF. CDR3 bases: TGTGCCATCAGTGAGTTCGTAGAACAGGAAAAACTGTTTTTT.

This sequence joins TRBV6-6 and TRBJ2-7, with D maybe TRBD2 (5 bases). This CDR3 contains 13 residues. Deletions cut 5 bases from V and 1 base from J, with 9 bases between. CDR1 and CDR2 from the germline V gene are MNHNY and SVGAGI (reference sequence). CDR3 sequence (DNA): TGTGCCAGCAGTCAGAGCGGATCCTACGAGCAGTACTTC. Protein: CASSQSGSYEQYF.

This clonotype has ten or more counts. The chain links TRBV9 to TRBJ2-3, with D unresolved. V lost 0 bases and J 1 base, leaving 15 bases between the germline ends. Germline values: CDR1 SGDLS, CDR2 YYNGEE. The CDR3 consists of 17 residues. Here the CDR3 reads CASSVELWPSGTDTQYF. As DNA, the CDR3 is TGTGCCAGCAGCGTAGAGTTATGGCCTTCGGGCACAGATACGCAGTATTTT. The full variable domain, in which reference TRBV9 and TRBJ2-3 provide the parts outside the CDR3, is DSGVTQTPKHLITATGQRVTLRCSPRSGDLSVYWYQQSLDQGLQFLIQYYNGEERAKGNILERFSAQQFPDLHSELNLSSLELGDSALYFCASSVELWPSGTDTQYFGPGTRLTVL.

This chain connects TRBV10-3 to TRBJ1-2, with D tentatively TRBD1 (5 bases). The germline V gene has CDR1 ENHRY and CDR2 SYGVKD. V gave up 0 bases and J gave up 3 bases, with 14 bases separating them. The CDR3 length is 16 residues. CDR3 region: CAISESLGGDDYGYTF. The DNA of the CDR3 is TGTGCCATCAGTGAGTCGTTGGGAGGGGATGACTATGGCTACACCTTC.

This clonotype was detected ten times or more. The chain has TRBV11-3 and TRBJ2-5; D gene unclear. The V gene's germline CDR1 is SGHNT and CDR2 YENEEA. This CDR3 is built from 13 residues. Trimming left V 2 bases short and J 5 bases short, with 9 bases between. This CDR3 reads CASSLNLAETQYF. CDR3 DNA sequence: TGTGCCAGCAGCTTAAACTTGGCGGAGACCCAGTACTTC. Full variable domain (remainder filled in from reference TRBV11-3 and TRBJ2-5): EAGVVQSPRYKIIEKKQPVAFWCNPISGHNTLYWYLQNLGQGPELLIRYENEEAVDDSQLPKDRFSAERLKGVDSTLKIQPAELGDSAVYLCASSLNLAETQYFGPGTRLLVL.

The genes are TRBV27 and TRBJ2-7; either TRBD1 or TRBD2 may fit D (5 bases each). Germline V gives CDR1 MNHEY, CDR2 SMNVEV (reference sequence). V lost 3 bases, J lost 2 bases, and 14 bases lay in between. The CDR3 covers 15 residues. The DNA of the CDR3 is TGTGCCAGCAGTTTCTCCGGGACGGAGCCCTACGAGCAGTACTTC. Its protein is CASSFSGTEPYEQYF.

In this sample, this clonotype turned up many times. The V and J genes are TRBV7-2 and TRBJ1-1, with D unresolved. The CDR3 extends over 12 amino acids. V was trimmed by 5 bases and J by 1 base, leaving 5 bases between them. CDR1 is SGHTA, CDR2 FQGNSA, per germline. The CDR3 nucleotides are TGTGCCAGCAGCCACCCGAACACTGAAGCTTTCTTT. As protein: CASSHPNTEAFF.

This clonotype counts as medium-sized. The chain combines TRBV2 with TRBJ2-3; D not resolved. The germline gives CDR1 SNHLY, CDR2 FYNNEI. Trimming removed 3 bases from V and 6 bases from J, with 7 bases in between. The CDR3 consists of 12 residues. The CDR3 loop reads CASSDLGDTQYF. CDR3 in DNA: TGTGCCAGCAGTGACCTCGGGGATACGCAGTATTTT.

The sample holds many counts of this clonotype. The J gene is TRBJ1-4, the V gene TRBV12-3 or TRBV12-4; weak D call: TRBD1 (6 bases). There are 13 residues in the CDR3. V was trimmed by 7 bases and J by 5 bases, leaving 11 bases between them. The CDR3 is CASTLRGNEKLFF. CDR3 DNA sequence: TGTGCCAGCACCCTAAGGGGGAATGAAAAACTGTTTTTT.

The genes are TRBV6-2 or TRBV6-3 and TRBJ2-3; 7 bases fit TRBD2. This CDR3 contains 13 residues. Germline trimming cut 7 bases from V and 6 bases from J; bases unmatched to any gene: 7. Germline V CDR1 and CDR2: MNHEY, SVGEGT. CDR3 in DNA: TGTGCCAGCACTGCGGGAGTGACTGATACGCAGTATTTT. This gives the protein CASTAGVTDTQYF.

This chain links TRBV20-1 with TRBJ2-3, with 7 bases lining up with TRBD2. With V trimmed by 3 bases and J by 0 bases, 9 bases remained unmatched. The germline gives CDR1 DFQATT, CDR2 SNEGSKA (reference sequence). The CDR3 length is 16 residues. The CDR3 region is CSARGITSESTDTQYF. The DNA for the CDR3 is TGCAGTGCTAGGGGGATAACTAGCGAGAGCACAGATACGCAGTATTTT.

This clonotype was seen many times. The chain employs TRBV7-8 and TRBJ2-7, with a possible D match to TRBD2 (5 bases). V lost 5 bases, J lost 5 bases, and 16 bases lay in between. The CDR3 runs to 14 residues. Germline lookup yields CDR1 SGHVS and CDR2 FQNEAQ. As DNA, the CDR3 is TGTGCCAGCAGCCCGCGGGCTAAACGCCACGAGCAGTACTTC. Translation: CASSPRAKRHEQYF. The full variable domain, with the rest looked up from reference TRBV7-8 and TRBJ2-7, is GAGVSQSPRYKVAKRGQDVALRCDPISGHVSLFWYQQALGQGPEFLTYFQNEAQLDKSGLPSDRFFAERPEGSVSTLKIQRTQQEDSAVYLCASSPRAKRHEQYFGPGTRLTVT.

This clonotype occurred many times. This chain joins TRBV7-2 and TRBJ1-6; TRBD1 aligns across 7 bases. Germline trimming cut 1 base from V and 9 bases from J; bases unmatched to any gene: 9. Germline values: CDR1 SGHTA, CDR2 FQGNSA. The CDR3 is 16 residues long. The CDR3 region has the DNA TGTGCCAGCAGCTTAGTGTCGGCAGGGGGGATTTCACCCCTCCACTTT. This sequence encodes CASSLVSAGGISPLHF. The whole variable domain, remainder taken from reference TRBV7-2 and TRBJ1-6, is GAGVSQSPSNKVTEKGKDVELRCDPISGHTALYWYRQSLGQGLEFLIYFQGNSAPDKSGLPSDRFSAERTGGSVSTLTIQRTQQEDSAVYLCASSLVSAGGISPLHFGNGTRLTVT.